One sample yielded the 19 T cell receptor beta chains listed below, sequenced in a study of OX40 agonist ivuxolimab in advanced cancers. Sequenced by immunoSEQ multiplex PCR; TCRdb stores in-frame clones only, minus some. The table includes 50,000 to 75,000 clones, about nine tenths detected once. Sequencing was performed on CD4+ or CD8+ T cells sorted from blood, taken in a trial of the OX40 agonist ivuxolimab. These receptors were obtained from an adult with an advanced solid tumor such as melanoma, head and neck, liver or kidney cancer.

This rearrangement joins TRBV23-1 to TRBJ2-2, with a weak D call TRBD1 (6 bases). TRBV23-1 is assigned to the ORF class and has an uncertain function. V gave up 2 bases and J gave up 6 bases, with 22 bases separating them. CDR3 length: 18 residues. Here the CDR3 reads CASSQRDRIRPGAGELFF. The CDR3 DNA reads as TGCGCCAGCAGTCAACGCGACAGGATCAGACCAGGAGCCGGGGAGCTGTTTTTT.

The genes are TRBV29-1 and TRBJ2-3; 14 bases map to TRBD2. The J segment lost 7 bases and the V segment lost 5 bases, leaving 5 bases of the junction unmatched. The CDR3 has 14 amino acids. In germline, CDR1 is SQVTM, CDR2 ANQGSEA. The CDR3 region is CSVPGLAGENTQYF. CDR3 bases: TGCAGCGTTCCGGGACTAGCGGGAGAGAATACGCAGTATTTT.

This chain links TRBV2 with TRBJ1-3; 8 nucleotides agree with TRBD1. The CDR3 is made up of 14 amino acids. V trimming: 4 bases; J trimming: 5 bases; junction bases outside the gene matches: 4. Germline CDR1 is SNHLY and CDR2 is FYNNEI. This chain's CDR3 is CASSGRGHRNTIYF. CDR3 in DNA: TGTGCCAGCAGTGGCAGGGGGCACAGAAACACCATATATTTT.

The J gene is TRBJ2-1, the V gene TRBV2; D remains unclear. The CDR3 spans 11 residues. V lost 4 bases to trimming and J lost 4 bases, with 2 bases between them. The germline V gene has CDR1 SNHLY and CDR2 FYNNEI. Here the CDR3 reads CASSGYNEQFF. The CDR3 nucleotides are TGTGCCAGCAGTGGATACAATGAGCAGTTCTTC.

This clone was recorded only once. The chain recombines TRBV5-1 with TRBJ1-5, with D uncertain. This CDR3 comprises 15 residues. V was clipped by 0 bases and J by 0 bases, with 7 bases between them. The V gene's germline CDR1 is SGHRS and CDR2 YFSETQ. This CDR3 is CASSLDGSSNQPQHF. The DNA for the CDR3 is TGCGCCAGCAGCTTGGACGGTAGTAGCAATCAGCCCCAGCATTTT.

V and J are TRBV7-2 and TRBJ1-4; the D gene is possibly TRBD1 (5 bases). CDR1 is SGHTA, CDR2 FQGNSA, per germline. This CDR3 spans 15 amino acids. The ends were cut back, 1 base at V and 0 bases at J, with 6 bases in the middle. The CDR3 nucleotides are TGTGCCAGCAGCTTAGGACAGACAACTAATGAAAAACTGTTTTTT. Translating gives CASSLGQTTNEKLFF.

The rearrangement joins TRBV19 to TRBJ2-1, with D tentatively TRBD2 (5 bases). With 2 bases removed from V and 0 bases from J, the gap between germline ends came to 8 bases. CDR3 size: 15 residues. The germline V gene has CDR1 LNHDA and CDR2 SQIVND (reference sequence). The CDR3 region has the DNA TGTGCCAGTAGTATAACGGGAAGCTCCTACAATGAGCAGTTCTTC. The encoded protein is CASSITGSSYNEQFF.

The CDR3: CASSEEGRSGYTF. The CDR3 DNA reads TGTGCCAGCAGTGAAGAGGGCCGCTCGGGCTACACCTTC. The chain recombines TRBV2 with TRBJ1-2; D is uncertain. Per germline, CDR1 SNHLY and CDR2 FYNNEI. The CDR3 totals 13 residues. V was trimmed by 1 base and J by 8 bases, leaving 11 bases between them.

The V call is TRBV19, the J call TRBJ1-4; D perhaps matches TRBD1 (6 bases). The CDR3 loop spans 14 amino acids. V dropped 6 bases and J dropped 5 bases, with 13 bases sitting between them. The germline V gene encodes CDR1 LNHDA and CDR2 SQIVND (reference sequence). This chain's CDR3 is CASSSTGTNEKLFF. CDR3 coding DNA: TGTGCCAGTAGCTCTACAGGGACGAATGAAAAACTGTTTTTT.

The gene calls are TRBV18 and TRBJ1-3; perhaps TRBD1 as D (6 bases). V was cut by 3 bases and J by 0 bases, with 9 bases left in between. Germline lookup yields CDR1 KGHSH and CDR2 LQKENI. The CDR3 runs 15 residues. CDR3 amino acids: CASSPGTNSGNTIYF. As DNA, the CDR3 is TGTGCCAGCTCACCTGGGACAAACTCTGGAAACACCATATATTTT.

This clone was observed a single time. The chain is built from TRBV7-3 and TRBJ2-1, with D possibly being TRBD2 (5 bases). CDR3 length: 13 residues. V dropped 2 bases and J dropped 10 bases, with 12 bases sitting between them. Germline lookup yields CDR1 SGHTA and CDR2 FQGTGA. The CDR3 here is CASSLRYREEQFF. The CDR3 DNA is TGTGCCAGCAGCTTACGCTACCGGGAAGAGCAGTTCTTC.

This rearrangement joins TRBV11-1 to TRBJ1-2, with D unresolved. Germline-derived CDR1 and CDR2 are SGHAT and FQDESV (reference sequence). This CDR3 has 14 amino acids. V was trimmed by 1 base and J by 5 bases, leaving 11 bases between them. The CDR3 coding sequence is TGTGCCAGCAGCTTAGGCGCTTGGGAGTATGGCTACACCTTC. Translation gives CASSLGAWEYGYTF.

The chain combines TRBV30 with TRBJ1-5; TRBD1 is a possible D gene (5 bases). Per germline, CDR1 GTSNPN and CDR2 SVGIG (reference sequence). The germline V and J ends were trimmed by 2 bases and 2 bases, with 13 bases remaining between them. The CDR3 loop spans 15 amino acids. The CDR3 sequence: CAWSPQGRGNQPQHF. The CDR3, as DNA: TGTGCCTGGAGTCCCCAGGGAAGGGGCAATCAGCCCCAGCATTTT.

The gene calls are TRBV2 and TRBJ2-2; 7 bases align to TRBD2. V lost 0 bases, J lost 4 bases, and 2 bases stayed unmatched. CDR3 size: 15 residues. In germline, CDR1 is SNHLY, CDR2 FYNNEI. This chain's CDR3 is CASSEARTSTGELFF. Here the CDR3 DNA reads TGTGCCAGCAGTGAAGCCCGGACTAGCACCGGGGAGCTGTTTTTT.

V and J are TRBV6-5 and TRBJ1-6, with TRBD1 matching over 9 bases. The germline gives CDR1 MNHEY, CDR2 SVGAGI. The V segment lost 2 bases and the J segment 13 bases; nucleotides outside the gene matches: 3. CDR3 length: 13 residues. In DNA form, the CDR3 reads TGTGCCAGCAGTTACGGGACAGGGTACCCCCTCCACTTT. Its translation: CASSYGTGYPLHF.

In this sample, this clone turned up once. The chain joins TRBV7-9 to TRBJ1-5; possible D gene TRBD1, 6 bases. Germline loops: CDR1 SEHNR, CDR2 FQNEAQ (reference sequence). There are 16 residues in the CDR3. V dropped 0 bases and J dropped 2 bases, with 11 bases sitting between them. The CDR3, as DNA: TGTGCCAGCAGCTTAGCAGTACAGGGCGGCAATCAGCCCCAGCATTTT. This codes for CASSLAVQGGNQPQHF.

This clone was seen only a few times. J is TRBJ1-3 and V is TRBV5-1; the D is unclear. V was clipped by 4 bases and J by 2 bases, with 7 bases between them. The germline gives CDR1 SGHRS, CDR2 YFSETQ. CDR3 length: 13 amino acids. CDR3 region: CASSEGTGNTIYF. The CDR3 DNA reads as TGCGCCAGCAGCGAGGGAACTGGAAACACCATATATTTT.

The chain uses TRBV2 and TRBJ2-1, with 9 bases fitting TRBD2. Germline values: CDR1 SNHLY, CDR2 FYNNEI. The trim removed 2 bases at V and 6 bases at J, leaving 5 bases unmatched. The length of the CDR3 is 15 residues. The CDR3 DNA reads TGTGCCAGCAGTGAACGGGCGGGGGGGCTCAATGAGCAGTTCTTC. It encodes CASSERAGGLNEQFF.

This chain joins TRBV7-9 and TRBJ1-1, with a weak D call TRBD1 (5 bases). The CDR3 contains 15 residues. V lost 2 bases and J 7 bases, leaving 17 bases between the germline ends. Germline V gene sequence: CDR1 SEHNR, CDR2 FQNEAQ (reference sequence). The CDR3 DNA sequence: TGTGCCAGCAGCTTACTTAGACGGCAGGGTAATGAAGCTTTCTTT. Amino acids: CASSLLRRQGNEAFF.